These T cell receptor beta chains were read from a single sample in a study of T cell responses to AZD1222 COVID-19 vaccine. The protocol was immunoSEQ multiplex PCR, while the TCRdb copy is restricted to in-frame clones and leaves out a portion. The repertoire holds 150,000 or so clones, with 85% to 95% as singletons. Sequences were derived from peripheral blood, sampled on day 0 of MenACWY control vaccination. These TCRs come from an adult in good health. Both conserved end residues are part of each CDR3. The D gene is left open where the match is weak. Expanded clones get a size class; other rows say once, few or many, or leave the size out.

abundance	d_gene	len	j_gene	v_gene	CDR3aa	CDR3nt
.	.	13	TRBJ1-5	TRBV2	CASSERNPKPQHF	TGTGCCAGCAGTGAACGGAATCCGAAGCCCCAGCATTTT
.	TRBD1	13	TRBJ1-1	TRBV5-1	CASSKGGGFRAFF	TGCGCCAGCAGCAAAGGGGGCGGTTTTAGAGCTTTCTTT
.	.	14	TRBJ1-5	TRBV6-6	CASYSGGSSQPQHF	TGTGCCAGCTACTCAGGTGGCTCGAGTCAGCCCCAGCATTTT
.	.	11	TRBJ1-3	TRBV2	CASSELNTIYF	TGTGCCAGCAGTGAGCTGAACACCATATATTTT
.	.	15	TRBJ1-3	TRBV3-1/TRBV3-2	CASSQDRLMGNTIYF	TGTGCCAGCAGCCAAGACAGGTTGATGGGAAACACCATATATTTT
.	TRBD2	11	TRBJ2-7	TRBV28	CARRGRYEQYF	TGTGCCCGGCGGGGGAGGTACGAGCAGTACTTC
.	.	13	TRBJ1-2	TRBV9	CASSPAEGYGYTF	TGTGCCAGCAGCCCTGCTGAGGGCTATGGCTACACCTTC
.	TRBD1	12	TRBJ1-2	TRBV5-1	CASSFDRDGYTF	TGCGCCAGCAGCTTCGACAGGGACGGCTACACCTTC
once	.	12	TRBJ2-1	TRBV7-8	CASSRAPAEQFF	TGTGCCAGCAGCCGAGCCCCTGCCGAACAGTTCTTC
.	.	11	TRBJ2-1	TRBV5-6	CASSLGNEQFF	TGTGCCAGCTCACTAGGCAATGAGCAGTTCTTC
.	.	14	TRBJ1-5	TRBV7-8	CASSPDRNNQPQHF	TGTGCCAGCAGCCCTGACAGGAATAATCAGCCCCAGCATTTT
.	.	16	TRBJ1-2	TRBV9	CASSAGGAGANYGYTF	TGTGCCAGCAGCGCAGGAGGGGCGGGGGCAAACTATGGCTACACCTTC
.	.	13	TRBJ2-2	TRBV6-5	CASNGKNTGELFF	TGTGCCAGCAACGGAAAGAACACCGGGGAGCTGTTTTTT
.	TRBD1	16	TRBJ1-3	TRBV4-3	CASSQEGQGSGNTIYF	TGCGCCAGCAGCCAAGAAGGACAGGGGTCTGGAAACACCATATATTTT
.	.	14	TRBJ2-3	TRBV6-2/TRBV6-3	CASSYSAETDTQYF	TGTGCCAGCAGTTACTCAGCAGAGACAGATACGCAGTATTTT
few	.	15	TRBJ1-5	TRBV5-8	CASSWKQNSNQPQHF	TGTGCCAGCAGCTGGAAGCAGAATAGCAATCAGCCCCAGCATTTT
.	TRBD1	14	TRBJ1-3	TRBV6-5	CASSRDRVGNTIYF	TGTGCCAGCAGTAGGGACAGGGTGGGAAACACCATATATTTT
.	TRBD1	15	TRBJ2-1	TRBV5-6	CASNEPGQAYNEQFF	TGTGCCAGCAATGAGCCGGGACAGGCCTACAATGAGCAGTTCTTC
once	.	16	TRBJ2-2	TRBV21-1	CASSKRYRELTGELFF	TGTGCCAGCAGCAAAAGGTATCGGGAGCTCACCGGGGAGCTGTTTTTT
.	TRBD2	15	TRBJ2-5	TRBV5-4	CASSAGGLAEETQYF	TGTGCCAGCAGCGCAGGGGGACTAGCGGAGGAGACCCAGTACTTC
.	TRBD1	14	TRBJ1-3	TRBV30	CAWSEGATGNTIYF	TGTGCCTGGAGTGAGGGGGCAACTGGAAACACCATATATTTT
.	.	12	TRBJ1-6	TRBV18	CASSPLNSPLHF	TGTGCCAGCTCACCCCTAAATTCACCCCTCCACTTT
.	.	14	TRBJ1-1	TRBV5-4	CASSSDGRVPEAFF	TGTGCCAGCAGCTCTGACGGGAGAGTGCCTGAAGCTTTCTTT
.	.	15	TRBJ2-2	TRBV28	CASSLEDRWAGELFF	TGTGCCAGCAGTTTAGAAGACAGGTGGGCCGGGGAGCTGTTTTTT
once	.	14	TRBJ1-2	TRBV15	CATSTTQMKDGYTF	TGTGCCACCAGCACGACGCAGATGAAAGATGGCTACACCTTC
.	TRBD1	16	TRBJ1-1	TRBV3-1/TRBV3-2	CASRRQMGQGDTEAFF	TGTGCCAGCAGGCGACAAATGGGACAGGGTGACACTGAAGCTTTCTTT
once	.	16	TRBJ1-5	TRBV21-1	CASSVTGGGGNQPQHF	TGTGCCAGCAGCGTTACAGGGGGTGGGGGCAATCAGCCCCAGCATTTT